The T cell receptor (beta chain) under discussion was sequenced for a study of blood T cells in healthy people across ages. The V gene end was trimmed by 7 bases and the J gene end by 6 bases; junction bases not matched to a gene: 13. Germline assignment: CDR1 MDHEN and CDR2 SYDVKM. The CDR3 is 16 residues long. In regard to this clonotype: What it binds is unknown.

Findings and caveats of the study: Naive CD4+ cells and diversity were both higher in long-lived donors than in aged donors.

Next came a second PCR, run for about 7 to 12 cycles, which used a sample-barcoded 5' primer along with a J-beta primer mix. Via MiXCR, TCRdb re-called the 5' RACE reads, giving one row per CDR3 protein. There are about 800,000 distinct CDR3 sequences in the sample; nearly 60% occur only once, and approximately 21% lies in the top ten. The receptor was derived from a man aged 25-45 years in good health. Sequenced input: blood. The chain has TRBV28 and TRBJ2-7; TRBD2 agrees at 12 bases. CDR3 in DNA: TGTGCCAGCAACGACCTGACTAGCGGGAGTTGGGGCGAGCAGTACTTC. Translation: CASNDLTSGSWGEQYF. Filled out from reference TRBV28 and TRBJ2-7, the complete variable domain reads DVKVTQSSRYLVKRTGEKVFLECVQDMDHENMFWYRQDPGLGLRLIYFSYDVKMKEKGDIPEGYSVSREKKERFSLILESASTNQTSMYLCASNDLTSGSWGEQYFGPGTRLTVT.